The rows below give T cell receptor beta chains drawn from one sample of a study of control samples from healthy donors and cancer patients. Clones were read by immunoSEQ multiplex PCR, and TCRdb kept only the in-frame ones, dropping some. Among approximately 100,000 clones listed, approximately 90% were seen once. Source material: blood. These receptors originate from a man under 40 in good health. Each CDR3 is given with its conserved first and last residue. A D gene is named only where the DNA matches it firmly. Some rows have no size entry. The others give once, few or many, or a class for an expanded clone.

clone size: NA; V gene: TRBV10-1; J gene: TRBJ2-1; D gene: TRBD2; CDR3 length: 14; CDR3 protein: CASSEGTSGRGQFF; CDR3 DNA: TGCGCCAGCAGTGAAGGGACTAGCGGGAGGGGGCAGTTCTTC
clone size: NA; V gene: TRBV21-1; J gene: TRBJ1-1; D gene: NA; CDR3 length: 16; CDR3 protein: CASSKGQGDPNTEAFF; CDR3 DNA: TGTGCCAGCAGCAAGGGACAGGGGGATCCTAACACTGAAGCTTTCTTT
clone size: NA; V gene: TRBV28; J gene: TRBJ1-4; D gene: NA; CDR3 length: 15; CDR3 protein: CASSPGATPGEKLFF; CDR3 DNA: TGTGCCAGCAGTCCAGGGGCGACCCCTGGGGAAAAACTGTTTTTT
clone size: NA; V gene: TRBV9; J gene: TRBJ1-5; D gene: NA; CDR3 length: 17; CDR3 protein: CASSVGAGRGGNQPQHF; CDR3 DNA: TGTGCCAGCAGCGTAGGGGCGGGGAGAGGGGGCAATCAGCCCCAGCATTTT
clone size: NA; V gene: TRBV11-2; J gene: TRBJ2-7; D gene: NA; CDR3 length: 12; CDR3 protein: CASSRTNYEQYF; CDR3 DNA: TGTGCCAGCAGCCGCACTAACTACGAGCAGTACTTC
clone size: once; V gene: TRBV19; J gene: TRBJ1-2; D gene: TRBD1; CDR3 length: 14; CDR3 protein: CASSPGQGGYGYTF; CDR3 DNA: TGTGCCAGTAGTCCGGGACAGGGCGGCTATGGCTACACCTTC
clone size: NA; V gene: TRBV12-3/TRBV12-4; J gene: TRBJ2-7; D gene: TRBD2; CDR3 length: 13; CDR3 protein: CASGLAKSYEQYF; CDR3 DNA: TGTGCCAGCGGACTAGCGAAATCCTACGAGCAGTACTTC
clone size: NA; V gene: TRBV27; J gene: TRBJ1-4; D gene: NA; CDR3 length: 15; CDR3 protein: CASSLFGHFNEKLFF; CDR3 DNA: TGTGCCAGCAGTTTATTTGGACACTTTAATGAAAAACTGTTTTTT
clone size: NA; V gene: TRBV3-1/TRBV3-2; J gene: TRBJ2-5; D gene: NA; CDR3 length: 15; CDR3 protein: CASSPRGGVQETQYF; CDR3 DNA: TGTGCCAGCAGCCCCAGGGGCGGAGTCCAAGAGACCCAGTACTTC
clone size: NA; V gene: TRBV3-1/TRBV3-2; J gene: TRBJ1-3; D gene: NA; CDR3 length: 11; CDR3 protein: CASSQGNTIYF; CDR3 DNA: TGTGCCAGCAGCCAAGGCAACACCATATATTTT
clone size: NA; V gene: TRBV19; J gene: TRBJ2-1; D gene: NA; CDR3 length: 14; CDR3 protein: CASSRMDRFNEQFF; CDR3 DNA: TGTGCCAGTAGTAGGATGGACCGCTTCAATGAGCAGTTCTTC
clone size: NA; V gene: TRBV24-1; J gene: TRBJ2-3; D gene: NA; CDR3 length: 17; CDR3 protein: CATSDFWREDGTDTQYF; CDR3 DNA: TGTGCCACCAGTGATTTCTGGAGGGAAGATGGCACAGATACGCAGTATTTT
clone size: NA; V gene: TRBV10-3; J gene: TRBJ1-5; D gene: NA; CDR3 length: 15; CDR3 protein: CAISEDGTESQPQHF; CDR3 DNA: TGTGCCATCAGTGAGGATGGGACGGAGAGCCAGCCCCAGCATTTT
clone size: few; V gene: TRBV6-5; J gene: TRBJ1-5; D gene: TRBD1; CDR3 length: 14; CDR3 protein: CASSGTGQHQPQHF; CDR3 DNA: TGTGCCAGCAGCGGGACAGGGCAGCATCAGCCCCAGCATTTT
clone size: NA; V gene: TRBV9; J gene: TRBJ2-2; D gene: TRBD1; CDR3 length: 16; CDR3 protein: CASSVEAGGNTGELFF; CDR3 DNA: TGTGCCAGCAGCGTAGAGGCAGGGGGGAACACCGGGGAGCTGTTTTTT
clone size: NA; V gene: TRBV7-9; J gene: TRBJ2-5; D gene: NA; CDR3 length: 15; CDR3 protein: CASSTAPGLEETQYF; CDR3 DNA: TGTGCCAGCAGCACAGCGCCGGGGCTGGAAGAGACCCAGTACTTC
clone size: once; V gene: TRBV5-1; J gene: TRBJ1-4; D gene: NA; CDR3 length: 15; CDR3 protein: CASSFGDATNEKLFF; CDR3 DNA: TGCGCCAGCAGCTTTGGGGACGCAACTAATGAAAAACTGTTTTTT
clone size: NA; V gene: TRBV24-1; J gene: TRBJ1-5; D gene: NA; CDR3 length: 13; CDR3 protein: CATRSGAGQPQHF; CDR3 DNA: TGTGCCACCAGGTCAGGGGCAGGTCAGCCCCAGCATTTT
clone size: NA; V gene: TRBV5-4; J gene: TRBJ1-4; D gene: NA; CDR3 length: 15; CDR3 protein: CASSLGGGTNEKLFF; CDR3 DNA: TGTGCCAGCAGCTTGGGGGGGGGCACTAATGAAAAACTGTTTTTT
clone size: NA; V gene: TRBV12-5; J gene: TRBJ2-1; D gene: TRBD2; CDR3 length: 17; CDR3 protein: CASGLVVREGSYNEQFF; CDR3 DNA: TGTGCTAGTGGTTTGGTTGTGCGGGAGGGCTCCTACAATGAGCAGTTCTTC
clone size: NA; V gene: TRBV5-1; J gene: TRBJ1-2; D gene: TRBD1; CDR3 length: 16; CDR3 protein: CASSLGWGQVGNGYTF; CDR3 DNA: TGCGCCAGCAGCTTGGGGTGGGGACAGGTCGGTAATGGCTACACCTTC
clone size: NA; V gene: TRBV12-3/TRBV12-4; J gene: TRBJ1-2; D gene: NA; CDR3 length: 12; CDR3 protein: CASTLLTRGYTF; CDR3 DNA: TGTGCCAGCACCCTACTAACGAGGGGCTACACCTTC
clone size: NA; V gene: TRBV7-9; J gene: TRBJ2-5; D gene: NA; CDR3 length: 14; CDR3 protein: CASSLRQGWETQYF; CDR3 DNA: TGTGCCAGCAGCCTTAGGCAGGGCTGGGAGACCCAGTACTTC
clone size: NA; V gene: TRBV28; J gene: TRBJ1-2; D gene: TRBD1; CDR3 length: 14; CDR3 protein: CASSLQTGIGGYTF; CDR3 DNA: TGTGCCAGCAGTTTACAGACAGGGATTGGTGGCTACACCTTC
clone size: NA; V gene: TRBV28; J gene: TRBJ1-6; D gene: NA; CDR3 length: 16; CDR3 protein: CASSSPRTLVSSPLHF; CDR3 DNA: TGTGCCAGCAGTTCCCCCCGGACACTCGTGAGTTCACCCCTCCACTTT
clone size: NA; V gene: TRBV6-1; J gene: TRBJ1-2; D gene: NA; CDR3 length: 16; CDR3 protein: CASSARDTRLNYGYTF; CDR3 DNA: TGTGCCAGCAGTGCCCGGGACACCCGATTAAACTATGGCTACACCTTC
clone size: NA; V gene: TRBV6-5; J gene: TRBJ1-1; D gene: NA; CDR3 length: 14; CDR3 protein: CASSYSHRDTEAFF; CDR3 DNA: TGTGCCAGCAGTTACTCTCATAGGGACACTGAAGCTTTCTTT
clone size: NA; V gene: TRBV28; J gene: TRBJ1-4; D gene: TRBD1; CDR3 length: 14; CDR3 protein: CASRRQGDNEKLFF; CDR3 DNA: TGTGCCAGCAGACGACAGGGGGATAATGAAAAACTGTTTTTT
clone size: NA; V gene: TRBV3-1/TRBV3-2; J gene: TRBJ1-3; D gene: TRBD1; CDR3 length: 14; CDR3 protein: CASSSQGAGNTIYF; CDR3 DNA: TGTGCCAGCAGCTCACAGGGGGCTGGAAACACCATATATTTT
clone size: NA; V gene: TRBV30; J gene: TRBJ1-2; D gene: NA; CDR3 length: 14; CDR3 protein: CAWLPWAGGNGYTF; CDR3 DNA: TGTGCCTGGCTTCCTTGGGCGGGAGGGAATGGCTACACCTTC
clone size: NA; V gene: TRBV28; J gene: TRBJ1-5; D gene: NA; CDR3 length: 16; CDR3 protein: CASSFALGNGNQPQHF; CDR3 DNA: TGTGCCAGCAGTTTTGCGTTAGGGAACGGCAATCAGCCCCAGCATTTT
clone size: NA; V gene: TRBV5-1; J gene: TRBJ2-7; D gene: TRBD2; CDR3 length: 17; CDR3 protein: CASSWGLAGGVGGEQYF; CDR3 DNA: TGCGCCAGCAGCTGGGGACTAGCGGGAGGGGTCGGCGGCGAGCAGTACTTC
clone size: NA; V gene: TRBV2; J gene: TRBJ2-3; D gene: TRBD1; CDR3 length: 14; CDR3 protein: CASRSTGGTDTQYF; CDR3 DNA: TGTGCCAGCAGGTCGACAGGGGGCACAGATACGCAGTATTTT
clone size: once; V gene: TRBV7-7; J gene: TRBJ2-5; D gene: TRBD1; CDR3 length: 15; CDR3 protein: CASSFGTGIQETQYF; CDR3 DNA: TGTGCCAGCAGCTTCGGGACAGGGATCCAAGAGACCCAGTACTTC
clone size: NA; V gene: TRBV30; J gene: TRBJ1-1; D gene: NA; CDR3 length: 12; CDR3 protein: CAWSPPRLEAFF; CDR3 DNA: TGTGCCTGGAGTCCTCCGCGGCTAGAAGCTTTCTTT
clone size: NA; V gene: TRBV19; J gene: TRBJ1-1; D gene: NA; CDR3 length: 14; CDR3 protein: CASSTQGTYTEAFF; CDR3 DNA: TGTGCCAGTAGTACCCAGGGGACTTACACTGAAGCTTTCTTT
clone size: NA; V gene: TRBV30; J gene: TRBJ1-1; D gene: NA; CDR3 length: 13; CDR3 protein: CAWSMGMNTEAFF; CDR3 DNA: TGTGCCTGGAGTATGGGGATGAACACTGAAGCTTTCTTT
clone size: NA; V gene: TRBV2; J gene: TRBJ1-6; D gene: NA; CDR3 length: 18; CDR3 protein: CASRLNPGTAGSNSPLHF; CDR3 DNA: TGTGCCAGCAGACTCAACCCAGGGACGGCAGGCTCGAATTCACCCCTCCACTTT
clone size: NA; V gene: TRBV6-2/TRBV6-3; J gene: TRBJ2-1; D gene: NA; CDR3 length: 14; CDR3 protein: CASSYSRLAKEQFF; CDR3 DNA: TGTGCCAGCAGTTACTCACGCCTAGCAAAGGAGCAGTTCTTC
clone size: NA; V gene: TRBV10-3; J gene: TRBJ2-1; D gene: NA; CDR3 length: 11; CDR3 protein: CAISGGRKQFF; CDR3 DNA: TGTGCCATCAGTGGGGGAAGGAAGCAGTTCTTC
clone size: NA; V gene: TRBV19; J gene: TRBJ1-5; D gene: NA; CDR3 length: 16; CDR3 protein: CASSIVGGTGGQPQHF; CDR3 DNA: TGTGCCAGTAGTATAGTCGGGGGGACGGGTGGGCAGCCCCAGCATTTT
clone size: NA; V gene: TRBV6-2/TRBV6-3; J gene: TRBJ2-7; D gene: NA; CDR3 length: 17; CDR3 protein: CASSWSKGTHDFYEQYF; CDR3 DNA: TGTGCCAGCAGTTGGTCAAAGGGGACTCACGATTTTTACGAGCAGTACTTC
clone size: NA; V gene: TRBV3-1/TRBV3-2; J gene: TRBJ2-1; D gene: TRBD1; CDR3 length: 16; CDR3 protein: CASSQEPGTGGREQFF; CDR3 DNA: TGTGCCAGCAGCCAAGAACCCGGGACAGGGGGTCGTGAGCAGTTCTTC
clone size: NA; V gene: TRBV6-5; J gene: TRBJ1-1; D gene: NA; CDR3 length: 11; CDR3 protein: CASWGYTEAFF; CDR3 DNA: TGTGCCAGTTGGGGATACACTGAAGCTTTCTTT
clone size: NA; V gene: TRBV21-1; J gene: TRBJ1-5; D gene: NA; CDR3 length: 14; CDR3 protein: CASSKVQGNQPQHF; CDR3 DNA: TGTGCCAGCAGCAAAGTGCAGGGGAATCAGCCCCAGCATTTT
clone size: NA; V gene: TRBV19; J gene: TRBJ1-3; D gene: TRBD1; CDR3 length: 14; CDR3 protein: CASSNGGTGNTIYF; CDR3 DNA: TGTGCCAGTAGCAATGGAGGGACAGGGAACACCATATATTTT
clone size: once; V gene: TRBV11-2; J gene: TRBJ1-5; D gene: TRBD1; CDR3 length: 16; CDR3 protein: CASSYGQGASNQPQHF; CDR3 DNA: TGTGCCAGCAGCTACGGACAGGGGGCCAGCAATCAGCCCCAGCATTTT
clone size: once; V gene: TRBV19; J gene: TRBJ2-7; D gene: NA; CDR3 length: 14; CDR3 protein: CASSIRQGGYEQYF; CDR3 DNA: TGTGCCAGTAGTATCCGTCAGGGGGGGTACGAGCAGTACTTC
clone size: NA; V gene: TRBV5-4; J gene: TRBJ2-7; D gene: NA; CDR3 length: 14; CDR3 protein: CASSRAGTQQKQYF; CDR3 DNA: TGTGCCAGCAGCCGGGCCGGGACCCAACAAAAGCAGTACTTC
clone size: NA; V gene: TRBV30; J gene: TRBJ1-2; D gene: NA; CDR3 length: 16; CDR3 protein: CAWSVEKLGENYGYTF; CDR3 DNA: TGTGCCTGGAGTGTAGAAAAGTTGGGGGAGAACTATGGCTACACCTTC
clone size: once; V gene: TRBV10-1; J gene: TRBJ2-3; D gene: NA; CDR3 length: 15; CDR3 protein: CASSTGSRGSDTQYF; CDR3 DNA: TGCGCCAGCAGCACAGGTTCTCGGGGTTCGGATACGCAGTATTTT
clone size: NA; V gene: TRBV20-1; J gene: TRBJ1-2; D gene: TRBD1; CDR3 length: 11; CDR3 protein: CSAKGADGYTF; CDR3 DNA: TGCAGTGCTAAGGGGGCGGACGGCTACACCTTC